Described below is a single TCR beta chain sequence and its context. As yet, its antigen is unknown. These data belong to a study of CD8 T cells in Susac syndrome. The study, taken as a whole, reports: Individuals included in the TCR sequencing and HLA analysis were acknowledged by the study to be relatively few in number.

Sequencing of TCR beta was undertaken in CD8+ and CD4+ T cells derived from blood. TEMRA cells were FACS-enriched, and CD8+ and CD4+ T cells were isolated negatively. The authors reverse transcribed about 0.45 to 1 ug RNA with random hexamers. The authors amplified TCR beta CDR3 across 54 Vbeta and 13 Jbeta using immunoSEQ multiplex PCR. TCRdb re-analysed the immunoSEQ multiplex PCR reads in MiXCR, keeping a single row per CDR3 protein. Altogether 130,000 to 150,000 distinct CDR3 sequences are present, approximately 95% being singletons, with the ten largest covering around 0.29%. This receptor was obtained from a human donor in good health. The source material was CD8+ T cells from PBMCs.

CDR3 coding DNA: TGTGCCAGCAGCCAGGGACAGGGGGTGCTTGAGCAGTTCTTC. This codes for CASSQGQGVLEQFF. The chain combines TRBV4-2 with TRBJ2-1, with 11 bases aligning to TRBD1. Germline V gene data show CDR1 as LGHNA and CDR2 as YNFKEQ. V gave up 3 bases and J gave up 9 bases; unmatched junction bases: 4. The CDR3 consists of 14 residues.